This T cell receptor beta chain was found in a study of T cell repertoires in cytomegalovirus infection. As for the study in general: An indication of both CMV infection and matching HLA type came from public TCR beta signatures.

This CDR3 comprises 12 residues. V was pared by 8 bases and J by 8 bases, with 10 bases of the junction left unmatched. Looked up from germline, CDR1 is SQVTM and CDR2 is ANQGSEA. TCRdb analysed the reads with MiXCR anew, one entry per CDR3 protein. The table has approximately 100,000 distinct CDR3 sequences, about 22% seen once. Notes on the study in general: Dominating the ex vivo response were TCR beta clonotypes that were CMV-specific and HLA-C-restricted. The cumulative frequency of public TCR beta families identified carriers of CMV plus the relevant HLA.

This clonotype has a handful of counts. The target antigen is unknown. The source of this sequence is a human donor in good health (CMV status not recorded). Some clones in this sample may be carry-over from other donors' samples. This chain uses TRBV29-1 with TRBJ1-1; 8 bases map to TRBD1. Sample: CD8+ T cells from PBMCs. The CDR3 loop is CSTPGTGPEAFF. DNA of the CDR3: TGCAGCACCCCCGGGACAGGTCCCGAAGCTTTCTTT.